These 21 T cell receptor beta chains originate from one sample sequenced in a study of blood T cell repertoires in COVID-19. Only in-frame clones appear in the TCRdb table, and some are missing; sequencing was by immunoSEQ multiplex PCR. The top ten clones hold under 3.5% of a sample with under 300,000 clones, less than 90% of them seen once. Input material: PBMCs or T cells enriched from blood (not recorded which). The receptors derive from a woman between 50 and 59 years old who had recovered from COVID-19.

The chain has TRBV19 and TRBJ2-3; 8 nucleotides match TRBD2. There are 14 residues in the CDR3. The trim removed 4 bases at V and 3 bases at J, leaving 3 bases unmatched. The germline CDR1 and CDR2 sequences are LNHDA and SQIVND (reference sequence). CDR3 DNA sequence: TGTGCCAGTAGTAATCCTAGCGGGACAGATACGCAGTATTTT. Residues: CASSNPSGTDTQYF.

J is TRBJ2-1 and V is TRBV3-1 (or the pseudogene TRBV3-2), with D maybe TRBD2 (5 bases). The germline gives CDR1 LGHDT, CDR2 YNNKEL (reference sequence). Trimming pared 3 bases from V and 3 bases from J, leaving 15 bases between. This CDR3 spans 16 amino acids. DNA of the CDR3: TGTGCCAGCAGCCATGCCTCAAGACGGGACTACAATGAGCAGTTCTTC. It is translated as CASSHASRRDYNEQFF.

J is TRBJ2-1 and V is TRBV7-2; 8 nucleotides line up with TRBD1. The germline V gene has CDR1 SGHTA and CDR2 FQGNSA. The V and J ends lost 5 bases and 7 bases, in that order; junction bases with no gene match: 13. CDR3 length equals 16 residues. The CDR3 is CASSPGGSRGFNEQFF. Written as DNA, the CDR3 is TGTGCCAGCAGCCCAGGGGGCTCTAGGGGCTTTAATGAGCAGTTCTTC.

CDR3 bases: TGTGCCAGCAGTTTTCACGGGGGGAACTATGGCTACACCTTC. It encodes CASSFHGGNYGYTF. This chain uses TRBV28 with TRBJ1-2; perhaps TRBD1 as D (5 bases). Germline-derived CDR1 and CDR2 are MDHEN and SYDVKM. V lost 3 bases and J 2 bases, leaving 10 bases between the germline ends. The CDR3 extends over 14 amino acids.

V usage is TRBV24-1 and J usage is TRBJ2-1; 13 nucleotides align to TRBD2. Germline V gene data show CDR1 as KGHDR and CDR2 as SFDVKD. The J segment lost 8 bases and the V segment lost 3 bases, leaving 9 bases of the junction unmatched. This CDR3 has 17 amino acids. Here the CDR3 DNA reads TGTGCCACCAGTGATGTGGGGACTAGCGGGACCTTCGATGAGCAGTTCTTC. This sequence encodes CATSDVGTSGTFDEQFF.

The chain links TRBV7-3 to TRBJ2-7; TRBD2 agrees at 9 bases. This CDR3 is 15 amino acids long. Germline CDR1 is SGHTA and CDR2 is FQGTGA. Trimming at V came to 5 bases and at J to 3 bases, leaving 8 bases not matched to a gene. The CDR3 coding sequence is TGTGCCAGCAGCCCCGGAGGTAGCGGGAGCTACGAGCAGTACTTC. It yields the protein CASSPGGSGSYEQYF.

In this sample, this clone turned up once. V is TRBV28 and J is TRBJ1-4; D unresolved. The CDR3 runs to 15 residues. V lost 3 bases and J 2 bases, leaving 10 bases between the germline ends. CDR1 and CDR2 (germline): MDHEN, SYDVKM. The CDR3 region is CASSLSQITNEKLFF. As DNA, the CDR3 is TGTGCCAGCAGTTTGTCGCAGATTACTAATGAAAAACTGTTTTTT.

The chain is built from TRBV5-8 and TRBJ1-2; D might be TRBD1 (5 bases). Deletions cut 2 bases from V and 8 bases from J, with 19 bases between. From germline, CDR1 is SGHTS and CDR2 YDEGEE. The CDR3 runs 15 residues. In nucleotides, the CDR3 is TGTGCCAGCAGCTTTGTTCGGTGGGGGGTCGACGGCTACACCTTC. Translated, it gives CASSFVRWGVDGYTF.

CDR3 sequence reads: CASSLAGYSTEAFF. DNA for the CDR3: TGTGCCAGCAGCTTAGCCGGGTATAGCACTGAAGCTTTCTTT. The chain recombines TRBV11-3 with TRBJ1-1; D gene ambiguous. The CDR3 covers 14 residues. Germline values: CDR1 SGHNT, CDR2 YENEEA. V lost 1 base and J 4 bases, leaving 10 bases between the germline ends.

V gene TRBV25-1 combines with J gene TRBJ2-7, with a weak D call TRBD1 (6 bases). Trimming left V 8 bases short and J 3 bases short, with 11 bases between. Germline loops: CDR1 MGHDK, CDR2 SYGVNS. The CDR3 totals 12 residues. CDR3 in amino acids: CASAGQYYEQYF. CDR3 sequence (DNA): TGTGCCAGCGCAGGACAGTACTACGAGCAGTACTTC.

The rearrangement links TRBV3-1 (or the pseudogene TRBV3-2) to TRBJ1-1; TRBD1 aligns across 7 bases. After removal of 3 bases from V and 3 bases from J, the junction contained 7 bases not matched to a gene. CDR1 LGHDT and CDR2 YNNKEL come from the germline V gene (reference sequence). The CDR3 extends over 15 amino acids. CDR3 protein: CASSHYRDSHTEAFF. CDR3 coding DNA: TGTGCCAGCAGCCATTATCGGGACAGCCACACTGAAGCTTTCTTT.

The chain combines TRBV2 with TRBJ1-5; TRBD1 is a possible D gene (6 bases). CDR1 is SNHLY and CDR2 is FYNNEI in the germline V gene. The CDR3 sequence is 15 residues long. Trimming took off 4 bases at V and 2 bases at J, with 12 bases between the two ends. The CDR3 here is CASSATGSGNQPQHF. The CDR3 DNA reads as TGTGCCAGCAGTGCTACAGGGTCGGGCAATCAGCCCCAGCATTTT.

The chain combines TRBV4-3 with TRBJ2-2; 10 positions agree with TRBD2. This CDR3 comprises 16 residues. J gave up 4 bases and V 0 bases, and 2 bases lay outside the gene matches. Germline values: CDR1 LGHNA, CDR2 YSLEER. As DNA, the CDR3 is TGCGCCAGCAGCCAAGAAAGCGGGAGGGTCACCGGGGAGCTGTTTTTT. Translating it yields CASSQESGRVTGELFF.

V usage is TRBV5-4 and J usage is TRBJ1-6; D gene uncertain. Trimming removed 4 bases at V and 7 bases at J, with 9 bases between. Per germline, CDR1 SGHNT and CDR2 YYREEE (reference sequence). This CDR3 contains 13 residues. The CDR3 reads CASSPGGNSPLHF. In DNA form, the CDR3 reads TGTGCCAGCAGCCCGGGAGGGAATTCACCCCTCCACTTT.

The gene calls are TRBV5-1 and TRBJ2-3; possible D gene TRBD2, 5 bases. From germline, CDR1 is SGHRS and CDR2 YFSETQ. V lost 0 bases and J lost 2, with 16 bases in between. The CDR3 length is 17 residues. The CDR3 sequence is CASSLVTTYGDTDTQYF. Written as DNA, the CDR3 is TGCGCCAGCAGCTTGGTCACGACTTACGGGGACACAGATACGCAGTATTTT. The variable domain in full, with the rest retrieved from reference TRBV5-1 and TRBJ2-3, is KAGVTQTPRYLIKTRGQQVTLSCSPISGHRSVSWYQQTPGQGLQFLFEYFSETQRNKGNFPGRFSGRQFSNSRSEMNVSTLELGDSALYLCASSLVTTYGDTDTQYFGPGTRLTVL.

V gene TRBV5-4 combines with J gene TRBJ2-1; 7 bases align to TRBD2. The CDR3 covers 14 residues. With 2 bases clipped from V and 4 bases from J, the junction kept 3 bases outside the gene matches. CDR1 and CDR2 (germline): SGHNT, YYREEE (reference sequence). The DNA for the CDR3 is TGTGCCAGCAGCTTAAGCGGGGTATACAATGAGCAGTTCTTC. The encoded protein is CASSLSGVYNEQFF. Variable domain in full (rest from reference TRBV5-4 and TRBJ2-1): ETGVTQSPTHLIKTRGQQVTLRCSSQSGHNTVSWYQQALGQGPQFIFQYYREEENGRGNFPPRFSGLQFPNYSSELNVNALELDDSALYLCASSLSGVYNEQFFGPGTRLTVL.

As DNA, the CDR3 is TGTGCCAGTAGTGCCCGGACTAGCGGGAGGGCTCTCTCCTACGAGCAGTACTTC. This encodes CASSARTSGRALSYEQYF. The chain uses TRBV19 and TRBJ2-7, with 15 bases fitting TRBD2. From germline, CDR1 is LNHDA and CDR2 SQIVND (reference sequence). The junction had 8 bases not matched to a gene; V was cut back by 5 bases and J by 0 bases. The CDR3 runs to 18 residues.

Concerning this clone itself: The same CDR3 can be traced to other DNA sequences in this sample. The V gene is TRBV7-3, the J gene TRBJ1-1; the D is unclear. V was trimmed by 0 bases and J by 1 base, leaving 3 bases between them. This CDR3 has 13 residues. Germline V gene lookup returns CDR1 SGHTA and CDR2 FQGTGA. CDR3 nucleotides: TGTGCCAGCAGCTTAACAGCGAACACTGAAGCTTTCTTT. Protein product: CASSLTANTEAFF.

The chain recombines TRBV6-2 or TRBV6-3 with TRBJ2-2; TRBD2 matches at 8 bases. This CDR3 is 15 amino acids long. The ends lost 6 bases at V and 4 bases at J; junction bases unmatched: 7. The V gene's germline CDR1 is MNHEY and CDR2 SVGEGT. CDR3 protein: CASRPSGRLTGELFF. The CDR3 DNA is TGTGCCAGCAGACCTAGCGGGCGTCTCACCGGGGAGCTGTTTTTT.

V gene TRBV30 combines with J gene TRBJ2-3, with a weak D call TRBD2 (6 bases). This CDR3 region has 14 residues. Per the germline V gene, CDR1 is GTSNPN and CDR2 is SVGIG (reference sequence). Trimming left V 0 bases short and J 0 bases short, with 7 bases between. CDR3 in DNA: TGTGCCTGGAGTGTGGGGACTAGCACAGATACGCAGTATTTT. Protein: CAWSVGTSTDTQYF.

V gene TRBV9 combines with J gene TRBJ2-1; 7 nucleotides agree with TRBD1. V dropped 3 bases and J dropped 4; count of bases not matched to a gene: 7. CDR1 SGDLS and CDR2 YYNGEE come from the germline V gene. This CDR3 has 15 residues. For the CDR3, the DNA is TGTGCCAGCAGCGCTCGGGACAGCCCGTACAATGAGCAGTTCTTC. The encoded protein is CASSARDSPYNEQFF.